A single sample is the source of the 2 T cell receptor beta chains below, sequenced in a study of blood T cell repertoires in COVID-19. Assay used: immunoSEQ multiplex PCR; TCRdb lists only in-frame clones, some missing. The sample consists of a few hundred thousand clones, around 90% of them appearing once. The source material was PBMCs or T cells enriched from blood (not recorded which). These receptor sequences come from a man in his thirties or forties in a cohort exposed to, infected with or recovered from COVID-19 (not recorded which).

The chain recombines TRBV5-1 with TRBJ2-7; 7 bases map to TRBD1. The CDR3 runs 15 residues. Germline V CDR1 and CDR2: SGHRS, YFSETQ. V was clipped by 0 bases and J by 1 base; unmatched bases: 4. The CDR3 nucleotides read TGCGCCAGCAGCTTGGTTACAGGGGCGTCCTACGAGCAGTACTTC. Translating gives CASSLVTGASYEQYF.

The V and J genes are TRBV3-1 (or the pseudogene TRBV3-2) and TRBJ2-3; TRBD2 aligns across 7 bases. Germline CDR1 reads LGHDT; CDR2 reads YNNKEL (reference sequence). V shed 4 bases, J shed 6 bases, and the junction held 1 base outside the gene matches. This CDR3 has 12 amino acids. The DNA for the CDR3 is TGTGCCAGCAGCCTGGGGGGGGATACGCAGTATTTT. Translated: CASSLGGDTQYF.